These 4 T cell receptor beta chains were all obtained from the same sample, sequenced in a study of shared clonotypes between healthy human individuals (dated by TCRdb to 2019 to 2021). Library creation used the immunoSEQ multiplex PCR assay. The source is immuneACCESS, and TCRdb retained only in-frame sequences with V and J called. Part of the clones is not carried over; for the studies checked, unresolved V genes explain less than half of this, and the remainder is unexplained. The sample profile shows hundreds of thousands of clones; about 80% of them were found once. The top ten hold 1.5% to 2% of the sample. Sequencing was carried out using memory CD4+ T cells sorted from blood. According to the study, the label for this sample's cell subset or site signals: CD45RA-negative fraction. Source of these receptors: a woman younger than 45 in good health.

CDR3 bases: TGCGCCAGCAGCCCCGGGCGGGGACAGGGCGAGCAGTACTTC. This translates into CASSPGRGQGEQYF. The J gene is TRBJ2-7, the V gene TRBV5-1; TRBD1 matches at 9 bases. Trimming at V came to 4 bases and at J to 6 bases, leaving 8 bases not matched to a gene. The CDR3 spans 14 residues. Germline CDR1 and CDR2: SGHRS and YFSETQ.

The rearrangement joins TRBV4-1 to TRBJ2-2, with 10 bases fitting TRBD2. Germline CDR1 reads MGHRA; CDR2 reads YSYEKL. V lost 2 bases, J lost 5 bases, and 8 bases stayed unmatched. The CDR3 length is 17 residues. This CDR3 is CASSQIGSGRGTGELFF. DNA for the CDR3: TGCGCCAGCAGCCAAATAGGAAGCGGGAGGGGGACCGGGGAGCTGTTTTTT.

CDR3 amino acids: CASSKTSGTAPYEQYF. The CDR3 DNA sequence: TGCGCCAGCAGTAAGACTAGCGGGACGGCCCCCTACGAGCAGTACTTC. The chain employs TRBV5-1 and TRBJ2-7; the match to TRBD2 covers 11 bases. Looked up from germline, CDR1 is SGHRS and CDR2 is YFSETQ. With 5 bases clipped from V and 2 bases from J, the junction kept 9 bases outside the gene matches. This CDR3 comprises 16 residues. The entire variable domain, with the rest obtained from reference TRBV5-1 and TRBJ2-7, is as follows: KAGVTQTPRYLIKTRGQQVTLSCSPISGHRSVSWYQQTPGQGLQFLFEYFSETQRNKGNFPGRFSGRQFSNSRSEMNVSTLELGDSALYLCASSKTSGTAPYEQYFGPGTRLTVT.

This clone was counted only a few times. The DNA of the CDR3 is TGTGCCAGCAGTCGACAGGGTAGAGCCGGGGAGCTGTTTTTT. This codes for CASSRQGRAGELFF. J is TRBJ2-2 and V is TRBV11-3; 7 bases match TRBD1. CDR3 length: 14 amino acids. The J segment lost 6 bases and the V segment lost 6 bases, leaving 7 bases of the junction unmatched. The germline gives CDR1 SGHNT, CDR2 YENEEA.